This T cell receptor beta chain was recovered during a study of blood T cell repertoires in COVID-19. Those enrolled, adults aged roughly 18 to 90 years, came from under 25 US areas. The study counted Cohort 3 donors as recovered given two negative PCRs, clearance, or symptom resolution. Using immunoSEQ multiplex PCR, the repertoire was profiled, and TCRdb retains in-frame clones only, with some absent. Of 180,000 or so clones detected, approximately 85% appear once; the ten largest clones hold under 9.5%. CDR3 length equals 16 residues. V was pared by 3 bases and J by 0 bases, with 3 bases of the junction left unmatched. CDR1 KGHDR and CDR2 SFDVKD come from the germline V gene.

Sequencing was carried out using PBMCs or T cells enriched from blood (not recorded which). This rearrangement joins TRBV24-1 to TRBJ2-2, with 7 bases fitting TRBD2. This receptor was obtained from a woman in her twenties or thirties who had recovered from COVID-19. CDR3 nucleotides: TGTGCCACCAGTGATCAGGGAGGGTCGAACACCGGGGAGCTGTTTTTT. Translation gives CATSDQGGSNTGELFF.